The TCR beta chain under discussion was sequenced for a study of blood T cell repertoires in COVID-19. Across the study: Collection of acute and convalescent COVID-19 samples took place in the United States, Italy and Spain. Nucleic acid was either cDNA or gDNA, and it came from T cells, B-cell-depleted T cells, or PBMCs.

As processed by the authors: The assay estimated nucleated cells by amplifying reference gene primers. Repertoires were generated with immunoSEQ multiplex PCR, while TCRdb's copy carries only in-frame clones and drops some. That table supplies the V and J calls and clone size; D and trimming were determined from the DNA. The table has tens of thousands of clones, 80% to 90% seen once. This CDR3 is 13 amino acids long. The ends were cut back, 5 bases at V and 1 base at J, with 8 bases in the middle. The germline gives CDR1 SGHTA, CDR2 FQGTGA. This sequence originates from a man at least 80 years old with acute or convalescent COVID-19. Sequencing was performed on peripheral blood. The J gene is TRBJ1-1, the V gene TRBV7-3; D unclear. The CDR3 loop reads CASSQTANTEAFF. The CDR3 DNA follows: TGTGCCAGCAGCCAAACAGCGAACACTGAAGCTTTCTTT.